This note documents a single TCR beta chain sequence. Its target antigen remains unknown. No clone much larger than this one lies a single base away; base qualities are absent. The record originates from a study of vaccination and CD4 T cells after COVID-19 (dated by TCRdb to between 2021 and 2022). At the level of the whole study: Convalescent patients had a positive SARS-CoV-2 result on nasal swab PCR, and of these patients, nine had mild disease and one had severe disease. In the convalescent cohort there were six males and four females, among whom were two Hispanic individuals, seven Caucasians, two Asians and one multiracial person. Participants received two doses of either the Pfizer-BioNTech BNT162b2 vaccine (n=8) or the Moderna mRNA-1273 vaccine (n=2). Post-COVID blood samples were collected from convalescent patients a median of approximately 93 days after diagnosis, with a range of roughly 35 to 161 days. Post-vaccine blood samples were collected a median of about 72 days after the second vaccine dose, ranging from roughly 13 to 250 days. Overlapping spike peptide pools from SARS-CoV-2 and from the common cold coronaviruses HCoV-NL63, HCoV-OC43 and HCoV-229E were used as culture stimuli. As controls, cultures received a CEFX viral epitope pool (the positive control), an HIV-1 Nef peptide pool (the negative control), or no peptide at all. In 10 COVID-19 convalescent patients and 4 infection-naive healthy vaccine recipients, researchers compared the spike-specific CD4+ TCR repertoire from before mRNA vaccination with the repertoire from after. Here is what the overall study found, with its caveats: The median count of SARS-CoV-2-reactive clonotypes went up from roughly 21 after infection to 38 after vaccination, although the change was not significant. Only a relatively small number of convalescent patients were included in the study, and early timepoints following natural infection were not analyzed. Of the vaccine-specific clones in convalescent patients, 304 of 307, or nearly all, reacted only to SARS-CoV-2 spike and did not cross-react with common cold coronaviruses. Among convalescent patients, a median about 90% of the SARS-CoV-2-reactive clones seen after vaccination appeared only after vaccination, which suggests priming specific to the vaccine.

The CDR3 goes from the cysteine to the phenylalanine over 15 residues. Only the CDR3 region is kept as DNA, spanning 45 bases read in frame from base 1. Germline trimming amounts to 3 bases on V and 4 bases on J, with 5 as the count of junction bases outside the gene matches. CDR1 and CDR2 are drawn from the germline V gene: MNHNS, SASEGT. The sample's treatment or condition label is to be understood as: approximately nine-day PBMC culture with coronavirus spike peptide pools or control peptides (ViraFEST assay). The study used the ViraFEST assay, which expanded antigen-specific T cells with peptide pools and then identified expanded clonotypes by TCR sequencing. The convalescent patients' positive SARS-CoV-2 PCR tests were from March to December 2020, which was before the Alpha, Beta and Delta variants emerged in the United States. Each well held fewer than 2.5 million PBMCs cultured with approximately 9.1 ug/ml peptide pools in IMDM containing roughly 4.7% human AB serum and about 10 IU/ml IL-2. Half of the culture medium was replaced with fresh IL-2-containing medium on days 3 and 7. Once the cells had been in culture for around 10 days, the EasySep CD4+ T cell isolation kit was used to isolate CD4+ T cells by negative selection. Ficoll-Paque Plus gradient centrifugation was used to isolate PBMCs from whole blood, and the isolated PBMCs were then either used fresh or cryopreserved at -140C. Culture conditions were generally each tested in triplicate wells.

Receptors were amplified or captured by PCR. TCR sequencing of DNA from cultured CD4+ T cells used the Oncomine TCR Beta short-read assay at the Johns Hopkins FTIC core. The QIAamp micro DNA kit was used to extract genomic DNA from the cultured CD4+ T cells. The Oncomine TCR Beta libraries from cultured CD4+ T cells were pooled using unique dual indexes and then sequenced on an Illumina iSeq 100. In the source study's methods: Non-productive sequences were filtered out, and CDR3s that did not start with C, did not end with F or W, or were shorter than 7 amino acids were discarded. The MANAFEST web application was used to identify antigen-specific clonotypes by comparing peptide-stimulated wells against reference wells and other culture wells. To be called positive, a clone needed an FDR below 0.05, an odds ratio above 5, and a productive frequency above 0.1% in at least two of three replicate wells. Cross-reactive clonotypes were defined as significantly expanded in both SARS-CoV-2 spike wells and at least one common cold coronavirus spike condition. Levenshtein distances (stringdist) and unrooted phylogenetic trees (ape) in R version 3.6.1 were used to assess CDR3 homology. The public sequencing data were trimmed at Q25 with fastp and processed into clonotypes with MiXCR by TCRdb, which kept only in-frame beta chains. Every CDR3 protein is listed once, alongside the most common genes and DNA of its rows. TCRdb, rather than the study authors, made the V and J calls. This sample lists roughly 15,000 distinct CDR3 sequences; approximately 53% were detected once. The ten largest clones add up to around 16% of the sample.

The V gene is TRBV6-1 and the J gene is TRBJ2-7; TRBD2 agrees with 11 junctional bases. The receptor was derived from a human donor who had recovered from COVID-19. The specimen was CD4+ T cells from blood, cultured in vitro. The DNA is TGTGCCAGCAGTGAGGTAACTAGCGGGAGTTACGAGCAGTACTTC. It codes for CASSEVTSGSYEQYF.